This TCR beta chain was found in a study of neoadjuvant anti-PD-1 for oral cavity cancer. For the study at large: Around day 43, patients without progression received a fourth nivolumab dose before surgery.

The time point denotes: after neoadjuvant nivolumab, at surgical resection. Stage II-IVA oral cavity squamous cell carcinoma was new and untreated by systemic or radiation therapy. The J segment lost 5 bases and the V segment lost 5 bases, leaving 5 bases of the junction unmatched. This CDR3 has 15 amino acids. From germline, CDR1 is SGHVS and CDR2 FNYEAQ. Profiled with immunoSEQ multiplex PCR; TCRdb holds only in-frame clones, not every one. This sample has some 7,700 clones; 70% occur once, and the top ten carry 2.9%. The sequence came from a person aged 35-79 years with oral cavity squamous cell carcinoma. The material sequenced was PBMCs, taken after nivolumab (anti-PD-1) treatment. J is TRBJ1-6 and V is TRBV7-6; 8 bases align to TRBD1. CDR3 residues: CASSQGQGNNSPLHF. Here the CDR3 DNA reads TGTGCCAGCAGCCAAGGACAGGGCAATAATTCACCCCTCCACTTT.